This TCR beta chain derives from a study of cytomegalovirus exposure and HLA in healthy donors. This clone was seen only once. Its antigen is unknown. PCR was performed using 60 Vbeta and 13 Jbeta primers. Produced via immunoSEQ multiplex PCR; TCRdb's table is partial and in-frame only. This sample carries some 150,000 clones, around 66% of them seen once, and the ten largest clones take about 3%. Study results and caveats: Confirmation was obtained in vitro that a few CMV-associated chains are specific for CMV antigens. Another analysis was done later, and it associated fewer than 20,000 TCR beta sequences with HLA alleles at 0.05 false discovery rate.

V lost 3 bases, J lost 1 base, and 16 bases lay in between. CDR3 length: 16 amino acids. Germline CDR1 reads MNHNS; CDR2 reads SASEGT. The sample consisted of PBMCs. This rearrangement joins TRBV6-1 to TRBJ2-7; possible D gene TRBD2, 6 bases. The sequence was obtained from a woman in her twenties or thirties in good health and CMV-seropositive. This CDR3 is CASSDGGRDGSYEQYF. The CDR3 DNA follows: TGTGCCAGCAGTGACGGGGGACGAGATGGGTCCTACGAGCAGTACTTC.